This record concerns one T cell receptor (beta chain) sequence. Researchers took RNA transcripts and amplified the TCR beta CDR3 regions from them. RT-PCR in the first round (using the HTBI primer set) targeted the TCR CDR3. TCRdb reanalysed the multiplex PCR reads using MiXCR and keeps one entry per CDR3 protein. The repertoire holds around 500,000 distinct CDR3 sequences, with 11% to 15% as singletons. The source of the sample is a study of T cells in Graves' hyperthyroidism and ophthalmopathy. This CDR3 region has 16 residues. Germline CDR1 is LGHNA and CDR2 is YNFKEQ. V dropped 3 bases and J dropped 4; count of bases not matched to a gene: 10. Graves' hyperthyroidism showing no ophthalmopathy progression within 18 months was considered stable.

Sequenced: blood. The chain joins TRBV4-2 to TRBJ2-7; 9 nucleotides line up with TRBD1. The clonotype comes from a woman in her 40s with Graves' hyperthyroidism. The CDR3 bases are TGTGCCAGCAGCCAGGACTCACGACAGGGGGAATACGAGCAGTACTTC. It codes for CASSQDSRQGEYEQYF.